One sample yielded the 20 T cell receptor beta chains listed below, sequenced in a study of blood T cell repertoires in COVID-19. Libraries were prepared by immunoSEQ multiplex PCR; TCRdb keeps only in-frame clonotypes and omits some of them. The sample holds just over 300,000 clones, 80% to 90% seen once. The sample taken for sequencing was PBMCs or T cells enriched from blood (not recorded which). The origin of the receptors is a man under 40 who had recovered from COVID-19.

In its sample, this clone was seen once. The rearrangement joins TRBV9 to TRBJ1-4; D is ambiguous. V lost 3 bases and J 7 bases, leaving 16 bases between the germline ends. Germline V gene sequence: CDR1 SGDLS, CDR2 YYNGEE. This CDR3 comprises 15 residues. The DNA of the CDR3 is TGTGCCAGCAGCGATGGCGGGCAAGAGAGTGAAAAACTGTTTTTT. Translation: CASSDGGQESEKLFF.

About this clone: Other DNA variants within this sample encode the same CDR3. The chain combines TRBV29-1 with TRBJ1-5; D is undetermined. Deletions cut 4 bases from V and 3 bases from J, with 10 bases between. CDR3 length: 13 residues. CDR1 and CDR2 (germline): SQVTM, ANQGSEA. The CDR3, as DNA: TGCAGCGTTGGTCTGGGAGTCAATCAGCCCCAGCATTTT. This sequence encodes CSVGLGVNQPQHF.

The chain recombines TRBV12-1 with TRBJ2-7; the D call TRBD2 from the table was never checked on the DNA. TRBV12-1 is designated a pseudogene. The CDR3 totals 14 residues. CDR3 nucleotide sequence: TGTGCCAGCCGGACCCTAGCGGTAGCTCACGAGCAGTACTTC. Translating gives CASRTLAVAHEQYF.

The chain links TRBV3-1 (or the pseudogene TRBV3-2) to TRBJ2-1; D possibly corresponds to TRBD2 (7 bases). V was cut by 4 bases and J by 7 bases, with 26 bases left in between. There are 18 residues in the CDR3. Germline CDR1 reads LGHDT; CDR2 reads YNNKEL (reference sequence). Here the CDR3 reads CASSLTGGGGPAWNEQFF. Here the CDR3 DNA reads TGTGCCAGCAGCCTCACCGGAGGGGGGGGGCCAGCGTGGAATGAGCAGTTCTTC.

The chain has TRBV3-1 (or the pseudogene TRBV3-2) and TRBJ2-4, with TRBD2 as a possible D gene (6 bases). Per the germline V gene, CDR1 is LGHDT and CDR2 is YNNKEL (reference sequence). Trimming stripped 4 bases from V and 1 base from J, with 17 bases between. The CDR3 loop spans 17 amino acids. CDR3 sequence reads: CASSPVGGDWAKNIQYF. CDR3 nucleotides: TGTGCCAGCAGCCCTGTGGGCGGGGACTGGGCCAAAAACATTCAGTACTTC.

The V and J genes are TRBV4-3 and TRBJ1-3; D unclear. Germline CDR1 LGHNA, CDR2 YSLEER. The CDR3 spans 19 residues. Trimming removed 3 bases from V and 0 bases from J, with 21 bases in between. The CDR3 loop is CASSQSPRVGRTSGNTIYF. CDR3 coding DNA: TGCGCCAGCAGCCAGTCCCCGAGGGTTGGGCGAACCTCTGGAAACACCATATATTTT.

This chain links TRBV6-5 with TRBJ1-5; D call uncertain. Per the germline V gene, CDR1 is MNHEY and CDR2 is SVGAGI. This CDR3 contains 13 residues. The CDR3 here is CATATHYGQPQHF. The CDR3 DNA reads TGTGCGACCGCGACTCACTATGGTCAGCCCCAGCATTTT.

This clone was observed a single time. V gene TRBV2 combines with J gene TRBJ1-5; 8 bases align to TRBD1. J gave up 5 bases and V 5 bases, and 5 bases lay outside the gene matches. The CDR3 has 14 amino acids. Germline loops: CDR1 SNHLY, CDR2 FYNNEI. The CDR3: CASSPGQGDQPQHF. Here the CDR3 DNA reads TGTGCCAGCAGTCCCGGACAGGGAGATCAGCCCCAGCATTTT.

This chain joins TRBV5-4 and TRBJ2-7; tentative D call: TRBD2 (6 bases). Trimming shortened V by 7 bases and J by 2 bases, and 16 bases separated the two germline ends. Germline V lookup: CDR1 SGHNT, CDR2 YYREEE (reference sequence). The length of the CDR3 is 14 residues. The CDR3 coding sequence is TGTGCCAGCGGAGCGGAGGGGCGTACCTACGAGCAGTACTTC. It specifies CASGAEGRTYEQYF.

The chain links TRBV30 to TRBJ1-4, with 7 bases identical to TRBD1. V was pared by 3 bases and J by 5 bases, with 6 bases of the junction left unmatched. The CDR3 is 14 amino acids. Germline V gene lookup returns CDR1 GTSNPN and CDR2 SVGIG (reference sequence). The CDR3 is CAWRSGTVNEKLFF. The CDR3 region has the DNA TGTGCCTGGAGATCAGGGACAGTAAATGAAAAACTGTTTTTT.

CDR3 DNA: TGTGCCAGCAGCGAGGGAGTGGGACAGGGGGTATACGAGCAGTACTTC. Translation: CASSEGVGQGVYEQYF. The chain couples TRBV9 to TRBJ2-7; 11 positions match TRBD1. V was pared by 3 bases and J by 4 bases, with 9 bases of the junction left unmatched. CDR1 and CDR2 from the germline V gene are SGDLS and YYNGEE. This CDR3 spans 16 amino acids.

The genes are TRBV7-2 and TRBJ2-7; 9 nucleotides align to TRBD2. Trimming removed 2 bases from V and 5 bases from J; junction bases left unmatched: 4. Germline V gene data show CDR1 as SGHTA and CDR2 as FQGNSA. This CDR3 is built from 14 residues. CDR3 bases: TGTGCCAGCAGCTTACCTAGCGGGGCGGACGAGCAGTACTTC. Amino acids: CASSLPSGADEQYF.

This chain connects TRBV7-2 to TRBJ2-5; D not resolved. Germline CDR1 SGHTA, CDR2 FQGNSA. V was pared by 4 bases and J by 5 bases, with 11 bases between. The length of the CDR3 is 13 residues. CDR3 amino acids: CASSSAIRETQYF. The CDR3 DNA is TGTGCCAGCAGCTCAGCCATCCGGGAGACCCAGTACTTC.

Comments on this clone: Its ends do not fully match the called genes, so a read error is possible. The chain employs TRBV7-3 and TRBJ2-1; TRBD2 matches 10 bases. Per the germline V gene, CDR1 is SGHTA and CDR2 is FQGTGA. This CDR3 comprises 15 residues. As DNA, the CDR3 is TGTGCCAGCAGTTTAAGCGGGGGGGCCCCCAATGAGCAGTTCTTC. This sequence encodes CASSLSGGAPNEQFF.

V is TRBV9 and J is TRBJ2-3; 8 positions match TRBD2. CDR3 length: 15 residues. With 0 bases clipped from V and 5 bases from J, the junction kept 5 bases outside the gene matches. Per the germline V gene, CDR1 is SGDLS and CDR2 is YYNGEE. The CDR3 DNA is TGTGCCAGCAGCGTAGCTGGCGGGGGGCTAGATACGCAGTATTTT. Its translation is CASSVAGGGLDTQYF.

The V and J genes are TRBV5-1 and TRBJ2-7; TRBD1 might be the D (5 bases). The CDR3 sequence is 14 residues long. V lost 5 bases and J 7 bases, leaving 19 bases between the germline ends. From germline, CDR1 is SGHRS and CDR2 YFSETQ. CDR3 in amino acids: CASSLNVGQREQYF. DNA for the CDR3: TGCGCCAGCAGTCTGAACGTGGGGCAGAGGGAGCAGTACTTC.

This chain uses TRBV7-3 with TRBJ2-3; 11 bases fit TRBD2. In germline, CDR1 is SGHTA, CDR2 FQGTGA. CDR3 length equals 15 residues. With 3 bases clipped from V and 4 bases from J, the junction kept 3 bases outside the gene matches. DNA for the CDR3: TGTGCCAGCAGCTTTAGCGGGGGGGCGTCAGATACGCAGTATTTT. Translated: CASSFSGGASDTQYF.

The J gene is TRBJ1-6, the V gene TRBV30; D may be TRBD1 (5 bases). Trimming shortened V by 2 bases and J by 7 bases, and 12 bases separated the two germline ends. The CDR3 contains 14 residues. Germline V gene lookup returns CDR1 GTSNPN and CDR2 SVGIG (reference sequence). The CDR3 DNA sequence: TGTGCCTGGAGTAAGGCAGGGATAAATTCACCCCTCCACTTT. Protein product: CAWSKAGINSPLHF.

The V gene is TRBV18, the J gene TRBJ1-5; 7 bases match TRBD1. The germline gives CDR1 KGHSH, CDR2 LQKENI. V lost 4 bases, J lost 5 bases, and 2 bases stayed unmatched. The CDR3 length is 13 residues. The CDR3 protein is CASSRDRDQPQHF. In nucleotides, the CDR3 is TGTGCCAGCTCACGTGACAGGGATCAGCCCCAGCATTTT. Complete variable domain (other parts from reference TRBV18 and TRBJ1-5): NAGVMQNPRHLVRRRGQEARLRCSPMKGHSHVYWYRQLPEEGLKFMVYLQKENIIDESGMPKERFSAEFPKEGPSILRIQQVVRGDSAAYFCASSRDRDQPQHFGDGTRLSIL.

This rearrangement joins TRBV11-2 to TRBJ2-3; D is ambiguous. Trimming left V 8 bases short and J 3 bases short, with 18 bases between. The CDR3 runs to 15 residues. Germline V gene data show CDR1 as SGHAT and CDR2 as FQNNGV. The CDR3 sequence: CASSEIGLGTDTQYF. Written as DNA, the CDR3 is TGTGCCAGCTCCGAAATAGGCCTCGGGACAGATACGCAGTATTTT. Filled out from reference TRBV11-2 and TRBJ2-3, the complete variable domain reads EAGVAQSPRYKIIEKRQSVAFWCNPISGHATLYWYQQILGQGPKLLIQFQNNGVVDDSQLPKDRFSAERLKGVDSTLKIQPAKLEDSAVYLCASSEIGLGTDTQYFGPGTRLTVL.